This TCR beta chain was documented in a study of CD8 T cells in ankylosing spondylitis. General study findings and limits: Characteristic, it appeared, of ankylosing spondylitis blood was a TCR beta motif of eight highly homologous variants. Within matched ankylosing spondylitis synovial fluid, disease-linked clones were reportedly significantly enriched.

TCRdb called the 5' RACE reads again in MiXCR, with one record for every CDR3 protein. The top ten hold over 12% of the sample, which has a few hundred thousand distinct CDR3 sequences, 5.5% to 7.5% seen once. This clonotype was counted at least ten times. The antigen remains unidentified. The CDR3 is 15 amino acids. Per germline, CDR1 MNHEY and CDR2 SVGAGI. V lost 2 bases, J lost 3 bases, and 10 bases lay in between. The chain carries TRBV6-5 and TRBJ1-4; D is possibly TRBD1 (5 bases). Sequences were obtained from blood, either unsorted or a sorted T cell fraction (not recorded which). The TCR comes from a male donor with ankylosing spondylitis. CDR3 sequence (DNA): TGTGCCAGCAGTTACGTTATGGGGGCTAATGAAAAACTGTTTTTT. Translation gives CASSYVMGANEKLFF.